This T cell receptor (beta chain) came from a study of cytomegalovirus exposure and HLA in healthy donors. Study-wide context: In a later analysis, it was reported that the approximately 120 validation repertoires had been produced on the same platform as the 700 or so repertoires belonging to the first cohort.

The sample holds one count of this clone. The antigen is undetermined. General study points: In vitro, a few CMV-associated chains proved specific for CMV antigens. The study labeled fewer than 200 TCR beta chains cytomegalovirus-associated. A later analysis found first-cohort TCR clusters tended to co-occur in the 90 to 150 validation repertoires.

The V end lost 6 bases, the J end lost 1 base, and 8 bases lay between the germline ends. The length of the CDR3 is 13 residues. Germline assignment: CDR1 SNHLY and CDR2 FYNNEI. Repertoires were generated with immunoSEQ multiplex PCR, while TCRdb's copy carries only in-frame clones and drops some. The table records roughly 120,000 clones, approximately 81% of them present only once. Material for sequencing was PBMCs. The origin of this receptor is a woman in her thirties in good health and CMV-seronegative. This chain joins TRBV2 and TRBJ2-3; D may be TRBD2 (5 bases). CDR3 nucleotides: TGTGCCAGCAGCAGCGGTGGCACAGATACGCAGTATTTT. This sequence encodes CASSSGGTDTQYF. The full variable domain, its missing parts supplied by reference TRBV2 and TRBJ2-3, is EPEVTQTPSHQVTQMGQEVILRCVPISNHLYFYWYRQILGQKVEFLVSFYNNEISEKSEIFDDQFSVERPDGSNFTLKIRSTKLEDSAMYFCASSSGGTDTQYFGPGTRLTVL.